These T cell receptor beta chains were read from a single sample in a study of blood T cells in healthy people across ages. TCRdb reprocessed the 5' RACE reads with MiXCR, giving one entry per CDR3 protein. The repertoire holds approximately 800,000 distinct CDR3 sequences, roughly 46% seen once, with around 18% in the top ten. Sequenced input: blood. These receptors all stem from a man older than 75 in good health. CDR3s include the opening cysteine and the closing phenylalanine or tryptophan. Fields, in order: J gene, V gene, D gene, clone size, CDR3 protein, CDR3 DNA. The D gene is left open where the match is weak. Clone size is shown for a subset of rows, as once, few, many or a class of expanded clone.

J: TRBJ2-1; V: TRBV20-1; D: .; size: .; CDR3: CSARDRTPGPTYNEQFF; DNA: TGCAGTGCTAGAGATCGCACACCGGGACCCACGTACAATGAGCAGTTCTTC
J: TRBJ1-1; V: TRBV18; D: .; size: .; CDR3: CASSLRTQDTEAFF; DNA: TGTGCCAGCTCACTTAGAACGCAGGATACTGAAGCTTTCTTT
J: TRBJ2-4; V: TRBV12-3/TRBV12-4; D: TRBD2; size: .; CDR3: CASSHLAGSDNEQYF; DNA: TGTGCCAGCAGTCACCTAGCGGGATCTGACAATGAGCAGTACTTC
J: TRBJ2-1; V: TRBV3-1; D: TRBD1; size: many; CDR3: CAVRDRVGEQFF; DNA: TGTGCCGTCCGGGACAGGGTAGGTGAGCAGTTCTTC
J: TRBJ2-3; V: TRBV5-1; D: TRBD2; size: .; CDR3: CASSLRSGRARDTQYF; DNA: TGCGCCAGCAGCTTGCGGAGCGGGAGGGCCAGGGATACGCAGTATTTT
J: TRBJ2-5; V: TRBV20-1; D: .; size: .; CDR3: CSAARAAAVKETQYF; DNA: TGCAGTGCAGCCAGGGCCGCAGCGGTCAAGGAGACCCAGTACTTC
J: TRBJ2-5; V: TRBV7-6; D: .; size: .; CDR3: CASSLARRRGSLETQYF; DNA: TGTGCCAGCAGCTTAGCGCGAAGAAGGGGGAGTTTGGAGACCCAGTACTTC
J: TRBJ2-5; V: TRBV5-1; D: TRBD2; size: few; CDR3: CASSFQTSGKETQYF; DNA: TGCGCCAGCAGCTTTCAGACTAGCGGGAAGGAGACCCAGTACTTC
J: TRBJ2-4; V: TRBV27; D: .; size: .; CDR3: CASSSGDIQYF; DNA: TGTGCCAGCAGTTCGGGTGACATTCAGTACTTC
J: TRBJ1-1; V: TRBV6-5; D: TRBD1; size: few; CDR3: CASRLQGEQTEAFF; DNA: TGTGCCAGCCGTCTACAGGGGGAACAGACTGAAGCTTTCTTT
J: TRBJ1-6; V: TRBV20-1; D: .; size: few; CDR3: CSARGTGDSPLHF; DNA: TGCAGTGCTAGAGGCACAGGCGACTCACCCCTCCACTTT
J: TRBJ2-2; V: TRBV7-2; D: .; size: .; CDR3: CASSPRGHETGELFF; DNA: TGTGCCAGCAGCCCCCGGGGACATGAGACCGGGGAGCTGTTTTTT
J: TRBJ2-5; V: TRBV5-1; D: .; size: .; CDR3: CASSRGHTSLTGGETQYF; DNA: TGCGCCAGCAGCCGAGGACACACATCTTTAACAGGCGGAGAGACCCAGTACTTC
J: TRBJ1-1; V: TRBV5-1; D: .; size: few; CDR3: CASSLGLANTEAFF; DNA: TGCGCCAGCAGCCTGGGGTTAGCAAACACTGAAGCTTTCTTT
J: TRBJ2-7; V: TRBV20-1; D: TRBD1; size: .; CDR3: CSAHLPGQLYEQYF; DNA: TGCAGTGCTCACTTGCCGGGACAGCTCTACGAGCAGTACTTC
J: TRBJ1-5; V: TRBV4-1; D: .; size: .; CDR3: CASSQEDWWSNQPQHF; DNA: TGCGCCAGCAGCCAAGAGGACTGGTGGAGCAATCAGCCCCAGCATTTT
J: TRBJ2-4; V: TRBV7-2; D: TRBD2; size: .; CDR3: CASSLAGLAGENIQYF; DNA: TGTGCCAGCAGCTTAGCCGGACTAGCGGGAGAAAACATTCAGTACTTC
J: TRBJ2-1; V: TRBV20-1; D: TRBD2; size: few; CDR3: CSASRSLAGGEQFF; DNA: TGCAGTGCGAGTCGGTCGCTAGCGGGTGGTGAGCAGTTCTTC
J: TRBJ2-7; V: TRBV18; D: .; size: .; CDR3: CASSPDTLYEQYF; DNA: TGTGCCAGCTCACCGGACACCCTTTACGAGCAGTACTTC
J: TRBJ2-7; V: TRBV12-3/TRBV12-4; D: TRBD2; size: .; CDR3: CAGSFSGRAGYNEQYF; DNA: TGTGCCGGCAGTTTTAGCGGGAGAGCAGGGTACAATGAGCAGTACTTC
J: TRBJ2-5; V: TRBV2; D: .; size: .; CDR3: CASSDSAGRGKTQYF; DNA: TGTGCCAGCAGTGATTCTGCAGGGAGAGGAAAGACCCAGTACTTC
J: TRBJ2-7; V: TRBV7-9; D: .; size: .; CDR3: CASSDAEVYEQYF; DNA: TGTGCCAGCAGCGACGCGGAAGTCTACGAGCAGTACTTC
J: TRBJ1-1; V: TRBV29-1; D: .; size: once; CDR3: CSVLERTGTEAFF; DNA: TGCAGCGTCCTCGAACGGACGGGGACTGAAGCTTTCTTT
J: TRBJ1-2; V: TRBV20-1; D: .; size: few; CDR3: CSARASGLNGYTF; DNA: TGCAGTGCTAGAGCATCAGGGCTGAACGGCTACACCTTC